Listed here is a single TCR beta chain. V trimming: 5 bases; J trimming: 4 bases; junction bases outside the gene matches: 7. The germline V gene has CDR1 SGHTA and CDR2 FQGNSA. The CDR3 is 16 amino acids. Original processing methods: How many nucleated cells were present was estimated from reference gene primer amplification. Using immunoSEQ multiplex PCR, the repertoire was profiled, and TCRdb retains in-frame clones only, with some absent. The V and J calls and clone size come from that table; D and trimming were worked out from the DNA. This sample has 70,000 to 100,000 clones, with 55% to 80% found just once. The record originates from a study of blood T cell repertoires in COVID-19. The wider study: Sites in the United States, Italy and Spain provided acute and convalescent COVID-19 samples.

V gene TRBV7-2 combines with J gene TRBJ1-6; 8 bases map to TRBD1. Sample: peripheral blood. The TCR originated in a woman in her sixties or seventies in a cohort sampled during active or convalescent COVID-19. The DNA for the CDR3 is TGTGCCAGCAGCCCGCCTGGGGACAGGTATAATTCACCCCTCCACTTT. Encoded protein: CASSPPGDRYNSPLHF.